A selection of T cell receptor beta chains follows, all from one sample in a study of blood T cell repertoires in COVID-19. Libraries were prepared by immunoSEQ multiplex PCR; TCRdb keeps only in-frame clonotypes and omits some of them. The sample contains some 270,000 clones, 70% to 90% of which appear only once. What was sequenced was PBMCs or T cells enriched from blood (not recorded which). The receptors here all came from a woman under 40 who had recovered from COVID-19. Each CDR3 is given with its conserved first and last residue. The order of the fields is V gene, clone size, CDR3 protein. Only some rows state a clone size, as once, few, many or a class for expanded clones.

v_gene: TRBV7-9; abundance: NA; CDR3aa: CASRPTWTGRITGELFF
v_gene: TRBV6-5; abundance: NA; CDR3aa: CASSRRLAGGETQYF
v_gene: TRBV3-1/TRBV3-2; abundance: NA; CDR3aa: CASRLAGSSYEQYF
v_gene: TRBV28; abundance: NA; CDR3aa: CASSSPTSGSRETQYF
v_gene: TRBV6-5; abundance: once; CDR3aa: CASSKRDLGDTEAFF
v_gene: TRBV7-3; abundance: NA; CDR3aa: CASSLNGRGTGELFF
v_gene: TRBV19; abundance: once; CDR3aa: CASSNPGHANYGYTF
v_gene: TRBV18; abundance: NA; CDR3aa: CASYRDMNTEAFF
v_gene: TRBV19; abundance: few; CDR3aa: CASSRTGLQETQYF
v_gene: TRBV10-3; abundance: NA; CDR3aa: CAIKPLVSDYGYTF
v_gene: TRBV27; abundance: NA; CDR3aa: CASRLRPGQGKYNEQFF
v_gene: TRBV24-1; abundance: NA; CDR3aa: CATSDSSGGFGNEQFF
v_gene: TRBV28; abundance: NA; CDR3aa: CASSSRSGQKNQPQHF
v_gene: TRBV11-3; abundance: NA; CDR3aa: CASSLEASGVSYNEQFF
v_gene: TRBV2; abundance: NA; CDR3aa: CASKNPTGPKQPQHF
v_gene: TRBV3-1/TRBV3-2; abundance: NA; CDR3aa: CASSQVEVDSPLHF
v_gene: TRBV5-5; abundance: NA; CDR3aa: CASSPTGMETQYF
v_gene: TRBV27; abundance: NA; CDR3aa: CASSLSEAEGGYTF
v_gene: TRBV2; abundance: NA; CDR3aa: CASMGRVSYEQYF
v_gene: TRBV2; abundance: NA; CDR3aa: CASSDRTGANQPQHF
v_gene: TRBV7-3; abundance: NA; CDR3aa: CASSSDRGRTDTQYF
v_gene: TRBV11-2; abundance: NA; CDR3aa: CASSRGEAKLFF
v_gene: TRBV19; abundance: NA; CDR3aa: CASSKGLTEAFF
v_gene: TRBV11-1; abundance: NA; CDR3aa: CASSPWDRGSPLHF
v_gene: TRBV7-3; abundance: NA; CDR3aa: CASSSDNRDNEQFF
v_gene: TRBV10-1; abundance: NA; CDR3aa: CASSEHQGFTEAFF
v_gene: TRBV3-1/TRBV3-2; abundance: few; CDR3aa: CASSSRQGVGSPLHF
v_gene: TRBV11-2; abundance: NA; CDR3aa: CASSLTPGRVGTGELFF
v_gene: TRBV30; abundance: NA; CDR3aa: CAWSRGSDQPQHF
v_gene: TRBV9; abundance: NA; CDR3aa: CASSVGPMFRQGNYGYTF
v_gene: TRBV2; abundance: NA; CDR3aa: CASRGTVEPQHF
v_gene: TRBV18; abundance: NA; CDR3aa: CASSPRLAGGPNTQYF
v_gene: TRBV5-1; abundance: NA; CDR3aa: CASRRDRGDRTEAFF
v_gene: TRBV7-9; abundance: NA; CDR3aa: CASSFLKFRGLRTNYGYTF
v_gene: TRBV20-1; abundance: NA; CDR3aa: CSARDFPGQYF
v_gene: TRBV4-2; abundance: NA; CDR3aa: CASSQDQAGGTDTQYF
v_gene: TRBV20-1; abundance: NA; CDR3aa: CSAQSHTQYF
v_gene: TRBV5-1; abundance: NA; CDR3aa: CASSLAGLPYEQYF
v_gene: TRBV2; abundance: NA; CDR3aa: CASSLGLETYEQYF
v_gene: TRBV9; abundance: NA; CDR3aa: CASSPQTEGVYGYTF
v_gene: TRBV28; abundance: once; CDR3aa: CASSLISSGLAAGGYTF
v_gene: TRBV5-1; abundance: NA; CDR3aa: CASSYGQGEQYF
v_gene: TRBV28; abundance: NA; CDR3aa: CASSLIGGDGNTIYF
v_gene: TRBV7-2; abundance: NA; CDR3aa: CASSLATVLGVKLFF
v_gene: TRBV6-2/TRBV6-3; abundance: many; CDR3aa: CASSRTVSNQPQHF
v_gene: TRBV27; abundance: NA; CDR3aa: CASSEVGAAYNEQFF
v_gene: TRBV6-4; abundance: many; CDR3aa: CASSISGDSYEQYF